This T cell receptor (beta chain) emerged from a study of T cells after yellow fever vaccination. Study observations and caveats: Abundant clonotypes from the bulk population could contaminate FACS-sorted repertoires. Secondary responses were weaker yet peaked faster, day 5 versus 15.

This CDR3 is 15 amino acids long. In germline, CDR1 is SGHRS, CDR2 YFSETQ. V lost 0 bases and J 6 bases, leaving 13 bases between the germline ends. Turning to this clonotype: What it binds is not known.

5'RACE template switching added a universal primer site and UMIs to TCR cDNA. TCRdb reanalysed the 5' RACE reads using MiXCR and keeps one entry per CDR3 protein. The repertoire includes 350,000 to 450,000 distinct CDR3 sequences, around 19% of them detected once, and roughly a sixth sits in the top ten. The clonotype was recovered from a man aged 18 to 30 who received the YFV17D yellow fever vaccine. The chain joins TRBV5-1 to TRBJ2-1, with no clear D. Sequenced material: PBMCs, taken before the yellow fever booster vaccination. CDR3 sequence: CASSLEGNSVNEQFF. CDR3 in DNA: TGCGCCAGCAGCTTGGAAGGGAACTCAGTCAATGAGCAGTTCTTC.